This record looks at one TCR beta chain sequence and its context. The antigen is not known. PCR involved 60 Vbeta and 13 Jbeta primers. Clones were sequenced by immunoSEQ multiplex PCR, and TCRdb holds only the in-frame ones, with some missing. The specimen's table records around 100,000 clones. This record comes from a study of cytomegalovirus exposure and HLA in healthy donors. Study-level results: About 90% or about 30% of the time was how often most TCR beta V segments were productive, according to an earlier analysis.

Trimming shortened V by 0 bases and J by 4 bases, and 9 bases separated the two germline ends. The germline CDR1 and CDR2 sequences are SEHNR and FQNEAQ (reference sequence). The CDR3 has 14 residues. The sample consisted of PBMCs. J is TRBJ1-2 and V is TRBV7-9; D is undetermined. This receptor was obtained from a woman aged 25 to 45 in good health and CMV-seronegative. The CDR3 DNA is TGTGCCAGCAGCTTAGCTGGAGCTGGCTATGGCTACACCTTC. This translates into CASSLAGAGYGYTF.